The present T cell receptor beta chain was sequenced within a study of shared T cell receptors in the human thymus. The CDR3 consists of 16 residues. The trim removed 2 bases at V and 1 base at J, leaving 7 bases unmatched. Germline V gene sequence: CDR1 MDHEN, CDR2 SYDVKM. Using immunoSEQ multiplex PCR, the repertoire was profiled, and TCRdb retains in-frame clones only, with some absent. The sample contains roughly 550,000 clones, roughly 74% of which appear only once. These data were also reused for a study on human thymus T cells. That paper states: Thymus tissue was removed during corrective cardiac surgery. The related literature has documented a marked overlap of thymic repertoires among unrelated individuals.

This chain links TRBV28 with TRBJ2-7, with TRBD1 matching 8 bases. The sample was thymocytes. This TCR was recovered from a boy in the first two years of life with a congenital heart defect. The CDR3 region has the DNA TGTGCCAGCAGTTTACCCAAGGGGACAGGATCCTACGAGCAGTACTTC. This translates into CASSLPKGTGSYEQYF.